This entry concerns a single TCR beta chain. The V segment lost 4 bases and the J segment 5 bases; nucleotides outside the gene matches: 13. Germline V CDR1 and CDR2: SEHNR, FQNEAQ (reference sequence). The CDR3 loop spans 17 amino acids. The source of the sample is a study of beta chain features in type 1 diabetes. Turning to the study itself: Healthy donors, compared against patients, showed similar age, gender and cell yields.

Isolated RNA was reverse transcribed in full, so expressed TCRB transcripts were sequenced. Sequencing used immunoSEQ multiplex PCR; TCRdb keeps in-frame clones, though not all of them. The repertoire includes 130,000 to 150,000 clones, around 7% of them detected once, and approximately 1.5% sits in the top ten. Sequences were obtained from central memory CD4+ T cells from blood. The gene calls are TRBV7-9 and TRBJ2-5; TRBD2 agrees at 10 bases. The sequence derives from a woman aged 25 to 39 in good health. CDR3 nucleotides: TGTGCCAGCAGCTCGGGCTCTACTAGCGGGACGCAGGAGACCCAGTACTTC. It is translated as CASSSGSTSGTQETQYF.